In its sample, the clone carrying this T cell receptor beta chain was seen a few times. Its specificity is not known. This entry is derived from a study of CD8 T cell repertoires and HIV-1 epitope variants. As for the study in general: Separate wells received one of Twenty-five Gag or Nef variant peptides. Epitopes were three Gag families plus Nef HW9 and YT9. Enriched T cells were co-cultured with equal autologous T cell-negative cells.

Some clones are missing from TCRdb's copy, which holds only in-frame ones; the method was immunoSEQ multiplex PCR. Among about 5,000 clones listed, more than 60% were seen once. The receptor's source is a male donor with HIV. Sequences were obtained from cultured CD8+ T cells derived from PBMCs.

CDR3 nucleotides: TGTGCCAGCGGGGGGGACTACAATGAGCAGTTCTTC. Amino acids: CASGGDYNEQFF. The chain employs TRBV28 and TRBJ2-1, with 7 bases identical to TRBD2. The CDR3 covers 12 residues. Germline lookup yields CDR1 MDHEN and CDR2 SYDVKM. Trimming took 8 bases from V and 3 from J; bases not matched to a gene: 1.